Listed here are 14 T cell receptor beta chains from one sample, sequenced in a study of blood T cell repertoires in COVID-19. TCRdb's copy holds only in-frame clones and misses some; the assay was immunoSEQ multiplex PCR. The sample lists about 190,000 clones, 88% occurring once. Input material: peripheral blood. The receptors stem from a man aged 35 to 55 with active or convalescent COVID-19.

This chain uses TRBV19 with TRBJ2-2; perhaps TRBD2 as D (6 bases). V lost 9 bases to trimming and J lost 2 bases, with 13 bases between them. The V gene's germline CDR1 is LNHDA and CDR2 SQIVND (reference sequence). The CDR3 has 14 residues. The CDR3 DNA follows: TGTGCCAGCAACTCCGGGACTAACACCGGGGAGCTGTTTTTT. Translating it yields CASNSGTNTGELFF. Full variable domain (outside the CDR3, taken from reference TRBV19 and TRBJ2-2): DGGITQSPKYLFRKEGQNVTLSCEQNLNHDAMYWYRQDPGQGLRLIYYSQIVNDFQKGDIAEGYSVSREKKESFPLTVTSAQKNPTAFYLCASNSGTNTGELFFGEGSRLTVL.

The gene calls are TRBV5-6 and TRBJ2-7; TRBD1 might be the D (6 bases). Per germline, CDR1 SGHDT and CDR2 YYEEEE. V was trimmed by 3 bases and J by 3 bases, leaving 16 bases between them. The CDR3 is 15 amino acids. The CDR3: CASSSRQALRYEQYF. The CDR3 region has the DNA TGTGCCAGCAGCTCGAGACAGGCCCTTCGCTACGAGCAGTACTTC.

DNA of the CDR3: TGTGCCAGCAGCTTGCGCTCAACTCGGGGAGGGAATACGCAGTATTTT. Amino acid sequence: CASSLRSTRGGNTQYF. The chain recombines TRBV5-6 with TRBJ2-3, with TRBD2 identical over 7 bases. The J segment lost 7 bases and the V segment lost 1 base, leaving 12 bases of the junction unmatched. From germline, CDR1 is SGHDT and CDR2 YYEEEE. The CDR3 consists of 16 residues.

J is TRBJ2-5 and V is TRBV5-1; TRBD1 might be the D (6 bases). The CDR3 spans 15 residues. Germline CDR1 reads SGHRS; CDR2 reads YFSETQ. V was clipped by 3 bases and J by 7 bases, with 19 bases between them. The CDR3 is CASSSNREQIGTQYF. CDR3 nucleotide sequence: TGCGCCAGCAGCTCGAACAGGGAGCAGATAGGGACCCAGTACTTC.

The chain has TRBV7-9 and TRBJ2-3; D possibly corresponds to TRBD2 (6 bases). Germline CDR1 is SEHNR and CDR2 is FQNEAQ (reference sequence). The CDR3 spans 16 residues. V was cut by 5 bases and J by 0 bases, with 15 bases left in between. CDR3 protein: CASSRNSGLSTDTQYF. DNA for the CDR3: TGTGCCAGCAGCAGAAATAGCGGACTCAGCACAGATACGCAGTATTTT.

The CDR3: CASSWGLANTEAFF. CDR3 nucleotides: TGTGCCAGCTCGTGGGGGCTCGCTAACACTGAAGCTTTCTTT. This rearrangement joins TRBV18 to TRBJ1-1; D perhaps matches TRBD1 (6 bases). The V gene lost 6 bases and the J gene lost 2 bases, with 13 bases spanning the gap. The CDR3 is made up of 14 amino acids. Germline V gives CDR1 KGHSH, CDR2 LQKENI.

The chain uses TRBV4-2 and TRBJ2-2, with TRBD1 identical over 8 bases. V was clipped by 0 bases and J by 4 bases; unmatched bases: 7. The CDR3 has 17 residues. Germline V gene sequence: CDR1 LGHNA, CDR2 YNFKEQ. The CDR3 region has the DNA TGTGCCAGCAGCCAAGAGGCAGGGGGCGGGTTCACCGGGGAGCTGTTTTTT. Translation: CASSQEAGGGFTGELFF.

This clone is a singleton in its sample. The chain is built from TRBV9 and TRBJ1-1; a weak D match, TRBD1 (5 bases). Trimming removed 4 bases at V and 7 bases at J, with 23 bases between. Per germline, CDR1 SGDLS and CDR2 YYNGEE. CDR3 size: 16 residues. CDR3 region: CASSTSPRGEYHEAFF. The CDR3 DNA reads TGTGCCAGCAGCACTTCCCCACGGGGGGAGTATCATGAAGCTTTCTTT.

This sequence joins TRBV29-1 and TRBJ1-2; 8 bases agree with TRBD1. With V trimmed by 3 bases and J by 8 bases, 11 bases remained unmatched. The CDR3 is 14 amino acids. Germline values: CDR1 SQVTM, CDR2 ANQGSEA. CDR3: CSVEAGTGRWGYTF. CDR3 nucleotides: TGCAGCGTTGAGGCCGGGACAGGCAGGTGGGGCTACACCTTC.

This rearrangement joins TRBV6-5 to TRBJ2-1; TRBD2 matches at 10 bases. The CDR3 consists of 15 residues. V dropped 8 bases and J dropped 4; count of bases not matched to a gene: 8. CDR1 MNHEY and CDR2 SVGAGI come from the germline V gene. The CDR3 region has the DNA TGTGCCAGCCTAGATGGGACTAGCGCATACAATGAGCAGTTCTTC. Amino acid sequence: CASLDGTSAYNEQFF.

The chain couples TRBV11-2 to TRBJ1-5; tentatively, D is TRBD1 (5 bases). CDR3 length equals 14 residues. Per the germline V gene, CDR1 is SGHAT and CDR2 is FQNNGV. Trimming removed 5 bases at V and 6 bases at J, with 14 bases between. The CDR3 sequence is CASSPVQGGQPQHF. In nucleotides, the CDR3 is TGTGCCAGCAGCCCAGTGCAGGGCGGTCAGCCCCAGCATTTT.

The chain couples TRBV27 to TRBJ2-7; possible D gene TRBD1, 5 bases. Germline CDR1 reads MNHEY; CDR2 reads SMNVEV (reference sequence). V was clipped by 2 bases and J by 7 bases, with 12 bases between them. The CDR3 contains 13 residues. DNA for the CDR3: TGTGCCAGCAGTTTAAGACAGAGCGTAGAGCAGTACTTC. Protein sequence: CASSLRQSVEQYF.

The rearrangement joins TRBV6-1 to TRBJ2-7; possibly TRBD1 for D (6 bases). V lost 3 bases to trimming and J lost 2 bases, with 17 bases between them. This CDR3 comprises 16 residues. Germline values: CDR1 MNHNS, CDR2 SASEGT. The CDR3 DNA reads as TGTGCCAGCAGTGAGGGATTGACAGGTCTCGCCTACGAGCAGTACTTC. It specifies CASSEGLTGLAYEQYF.

The chain is built from TRBV5-1 and TRBJ2-1; TRBD1 matches 10 bases. The CDR3 length is 15 residues. CDR1 is SGHRS and CDR2 is YFSETQ in the germline V gene. V dropped 1 base and J dropped 4; count of bases not matched to a gene: 2. The CDR3 DNA reads TGCGCCAGCAGCTTGAGGGACAGGGGTTACAATGAGCAGTTCTTC. It is translated as CASSLRDRGYNEQFF.